This T cell receptor beta chain was captured in a study of post-analysis software for immune sequencing data. Across the study: The disease courses covered relapsing-remitting, secondary progressive and progressive-relapsing multiple sclerosis.

V shed 6 bases and J shed 0 bases, with 15 bases lying between them. The CDR3 loop spans 16 amino acids. Prepared libraries of TCR beta cDNA carried unique molecular identifiers. Starting from approximately 1 to 10 million T cells, the study yielded about half a million cDNA molecules. In TCRdb, the PCR reads were re-called with MiXCR into one record per CDR3 protein. The repertoire holds a few hundred thousand distinct CDR3 sequences, with around 40% as singletons. Study results and limitations: TRBV segments more frequent in patients than in controls numbered about 5 and included TRBV5-6, TRBV5-1 and TRBV20-1. A significant reduction in normalized Chao1 diversity was observed in multiple sclerosis patients versus controls.

In regard to this clonotype: Its antigen is currently unknown.

The genes are TRBV12-3 or TRBV12-4 and TRBJ1-5; the D is unclear. Sequenced material: blood. The sequence derives from a girl aged 5-17 years with multiple sclerosis. CDR3 DNA sequence: TGTGCCAGCAGCCAAGGGCAGCAATATAGCAATCAGCCCCAGCATTTT. Translating gives CASSQGQQYSNQPQHF.